One sample yielded the 32 T cell receptor beta chains listed below, sequenced in a study of graft-versus-host responses after intestinal transplantation. Method: immunoSEQ multiplex PCR; TCRdb's copy keeps in-frame clones and lacks some. Among 10,000 or so clones listed, around 32% were seen once. The source was alloreactive CD4+ T cells from a mixed lymphocyte reaction culture, collected before transplantation. Documented subset: CFSE-low proliferating T cells sorted from roughly six-day pre-transplant mixed lymphocyte reaction (GvH or HvG direction). The receptor set was obtained from a human patient who was an organ donor for intestinal transplantation.

CDR3 residues: CASSWTSADTQYF. The CDR3 DNA reads as TGCGCCAGCAGCTGGACTAGCGCAGATACGCAGTATTTT. The chain uses TRBV5-1 and TRBJ2-3; 9 positions agree with TRBD2. The CDR3 is 13 amino acids. Germline V lookup: CDR1 SGHRS, CDR2 YFSETQ. V lost 3 bases and J lost 4; bases outside the gene matches: 0.

This chain links TRBV28 with TRBJ2-3; TRBD2 matches 9 bases. With 5 bases clipped from V and 3 bases from J, the junction kept 9 bases outside the gene matches. CDR1 and CDR2 from the germline V gene are MDHEN and SYDVKM. The CDR3 extends over 16 amino acids. This CDR3 reads CASSPFAGGRTDTQYF. CDR3 nucleotides: TGTGCCAGCAGTCCTTTCGCGGGGGGGCGGACAGATACGCAGTATTTT.

This clone was picked up a small number of times. The chain employs TRBV19 and TRBJ1-2, with TRBD1 matching over 10 bases. Germline CDR1 reads LNHDA; CDR2 reads SQIVND (reference sequence). V dropped 8 bases and J dropped 6; count of bases not matched to a gene: 6. CDR3 length equals 13 residues. In nucleotides, the CDR3 is TGTGCCAGTCTCAGACAGGGGGCCCATGGCTACACCTTC. It is translated as CASLRQGAHGYTF.

This clone rates as medium-sized. V usage is TRBV18 and J usage is TRBJ2-3, with D hard to call. CDR1 is KGHSH and CDR2 is LQKENI in the germline V gene. This CDR3 is built from 13 residues. Trimming shortened V by 6 bases and J by 0 bases, and 7 bases separated the two germline ends. The CDR3 DNA reads as TGTGCCAGCTCGCCGACTAGCACAGATACGCAGTATTTT. Translation gives CASSPTSTDTQYF.

The chain recombines TRBV5-4 with TRBJ1-5, with 9 positions matching TRBD1. V gave up 5 bases and J gave up 9 bases; unmatched junction bases: 9. The CDR3 has 14 amino acids. The germline V gene encodes CDR1 SGHNT and CDR2 YYREEE (reference sequence). Here the CDR3 DNA reads TGTGCCAGCAGTAAGGACAGGGGTTCTGGGCCCCAGCATTTT. Translation: CASSKDRGSGPQHF.

There are a few counts of this clone. This chain joins TRBV9 and TRBJ1-2, with 7 bases lining up with TRBD1. V lost 4 bases and J lost 6; bases outside the gene matches: 12. This CDR3 spans 15 amino acids. Germline V gene sequence: CDR1 SGDLS, CDR2 YYNGEE. The CDR3 sequence: CASSYNTGEVDGYTF. DNA of the CDR3: TGTGCCAGCAGCTATAACACAGGGGAAGTTGATGGCTACACCTTC. Based on the CDR3 plus reference TRBV9 and TRBJ1-2, the full variable domain is DSGVTQTPKHLITATGQRVTLRCSPRSGDLSVYWYQQSLDQGLQFLIQYYNGEERAKGNILERFSAQQFPDLHSELNLSSLELGDSALYFCASSYNTGEVDGYTFGSGTRLTVV.

The rearrangement links TRBV7-9 to TRBJ2-7, with unresolved D. This CDR3 spans 13 amino acids. In germline, CDR1 is SEHNR, CDR2 FQNEAQ (reference sequence). Trimming cost V 5 bases and J 2 bases, with 10 bases left between them. The CDR3 sequence: CASSPGQTYEQYF. The CDR3 nucleotides are TGTGCCAGCAGCCCAGGCCAGACCTACGAGCAGTACTTC.

This clone was seen more than once but under ten times. This rearrangement joins TRBV7-9 to TRBJ1-2, with a possible D match to TRBD1 (6 bases). The CDR3 contains 13 residues. The germline V gene encodes CDR1 SEHNR and CDR2 FQNEAQ (reference sequence). V lost 2 bases and J lost 7, with 11 bases in between. CDR3 amino acids: CASSLWTAFGYTF. The CDR3 region has the DNA TGTGCCAGCAGCTTATGGACAGCGTTTGGCTACACCTTC.

By share, this clone ranks as medium-sized (0.01 to 0.1%). The V gene is TRBV6-1, the J gene TRBJ2-7, with TRBD2 identical over 7 bases. Trimming removed 6 bases from V and 1 base from J; junction bases left unmatched: 6. Per germline, CDR1 MNHNS and CDR2 SASEGT. This CDR3 region has 14 residues. CDR3 sequence: CASSLHGRSYEQYF. The CDR3, as DNA: TGTGCCAGCAGCCTCCACGGGAGGTCCTACGAGCAGTACTTC.

This clone has more than one count but fewer than ten. This sequence joins TRBV11-2 and TRBJ1-5, with TRBD1 matching over 7 bases. Germline CDR1 is SGHAT and CDR2 is FQNNGV. The CDR3 contains 14 residues. J was trimmed by 4 bases and V by 4 bases; bases with no gene match: 4. In DNA form, the CDR3 reads TGTGCCAGCAGCTCGACAGGGCGTAATCAGCCCCAGCATTTT. It yields the protein CASSSTGRNQPQHF.

The sample holds a few counts of this clone. This chain uses TRBV28 with TRBJ1-2, with TRBD1 matching 8 bases. The CDR3 has 15 residues. Germline CDR1 MDHEN, CDR2 SYDVKM. J lost 2 bases, V lost 5 bases, and 7 bases had no gene match. The CDR3 DNA is TGTGCCAGCAGTCGAACCGGGACAGGAAACTATGGCTACACCTTC. Amino acids: CASSRTGTGNYGYTF.

The genes are TRBV5-1 and TRBJ1-4, with TRBD1 as a possible D gene (6 bases). The germline V gene has CDR1 SGHRS and CDR2 YFSETQ. V was cut by 0 bases and J by 8 bases, with 11 bases left in between. CDR3 length: 14 amino acids. CDR3 in DNA: TGCGCCAGCAGCTTGGTGGGGGCGCGGGAAAAACTGTTTTTT. This sequence encodes CASSLVGAREKLFF.

This clone is medium-sized within its sample. In nucleotides, the CDR3 is TGCGCCAGCAGCAAACAGGGGGGAAACACTGAAGCTTTCTTT. Translation: CASSKQGGNTEAFF. The rearrangement joins TRBV5-1 to TRBJ1-1, with 8 bases that match TRBD1. This CDR3 comprises 14 residues. Germline-derived CDR1 and CDR2 are SGHRS and YFSETQ. The junction had 4 bases not matched to a gene; V was cut back by 4 bases and J by 2 bases.

The chain is built from TRBV4-2 and TRBJ2-3; tentatively, D is TRBD2 (7 bases). Germline CDR1 LGHNA, CDR2 YNFKEQ. The ends were cut back, 4 bases at V and 4 bases at J, with 21 bases in the middle. The CDR3 spans 17 residues. CDR3 sequence reads: CASSLKGGGSFPDTQYF. The CDR3 coding sequence is TGTGCCAGCAGCCTAAAAGGGGGGGGGTCCTTCCCAGATACGCAGTATTTT.

This clone was counted a few times. The chain has TRBV4-2 and TRBJ2-7, with D maybe TRBD1 (5 bases). The germline gives CDR1 LGHNA, CDR2 YNFKEQ. The CDR3 is 15 residues long. V was cut by 4 bases and J by 3 bases, with 16 bases left in between. The CDR3 region has the DNA TGTGCCAGCAGCCCACGATTAGGGGCATTCTACGAGCAGTACTTC. Translated: CASSPRLGAFYEQYF.

This chain connects TRBV6-6 to TRBJ2-1; D perhaps matches TRBD1 (5 bases). V dropped 2 bases and J dropped 0 bases, with 11 bases sitting between them. The CDR3 spans 16 residues. Germline V gene data show CDR1 as MNHNY and CDR2 as SVGAGI (reference sequence). The CDR3 loop is CASSYPGLSSYNEQFF. The CDR3 DNA follows: TGTGCCAGCAGTTACCCAGGGCTCAGCTCCTACAATGAGCAGTTCTTC.

A single count supports this clone. The rearrangement joins TRBV15 to TRBJ1-2; a weak D match, TRBD1 (5 bases). The germline V gene has CDR1 LNHNV and CDR2 YYDKDF (reference sequence). Trimming took 1 base from V and 4 from J, leaving 13 bases between them. The CDR3 length is 15 residues. This CDR3 reads CATSRVRQSGYGYTF. The CDR3 DNA follows: TGTGCCACCAGCAGAGTTCGACAGTCGGGCTATGGCTACACCTTC.

The chain uses TRBV9 and TRBJ2-3; 12 bases agree with TRBD2. CDR1 and CDR2 from the germline V gene are SGDLS and YYNGEE. V shed 7 bases and J 6 bases; nucleotides not matched to a gene: 6. The CDR3 covers 14 residues. The CDR3 DNA reads as TGTGCCAGCGGCGGAGGACTAGCGGGGGATACGCAGTATTTT. It yields the protein CASGGGLAGDTQYF.

This chain links TRBV4-2 with TRBJ1-2, with D unclear. The CDR3 is 14 amino acids. Germline V gives CDR1 LGHNA, CDR2 YNFKEQ. The V end was cut by 0 bases, the J end by 7 bases, with 12 bases between. CDR3 in DNA: TGTGCCAGCAGCCAAGAGGGAGGTCGTGCTGGCTACACCTTC. Amino acid sequence: CASSQEGGRAGYTF.

This clone was detected a few times. The chain is built from TRBV5-4 and TRBJ1-3, with D uncertain. Germline V lookup: CDR1 SGHNT, CDR2 YYREEE (reference sequence). This CDR3 is 13 amino acids long. The V end was cut by 0 bases, the J end by 4 bases, with 5 bases between. In DNA form, the CDR3 reads TGTGCCAGCAGCTTGGACAGCGGAAACACCATATATTTT. The encoded protein is CASSLDSGNTIYF.

The table lists this clone with a count of one. The chain combines TRBV29-1 with TRBJ2-5; D remains ambiguous. The ends were cut back, 3 bases at V and 3 bases at J, with 8 bases in the middle. This CDR3 spans 12 amino acids. Germline-derived CDR1 and CDR2 are SQVTM and ANQGSEA. CDR3: CSVEWSEETQYF. The CDR3 DNA reads TGCAGCGTTGAGTGGTCAGAAGAGACCCAGTACTTC. The complete variable domain, with remaining parts taken from reference TRBV29-1 and TRBJ2-5, reads SAVISQKPSRDICQRGTSLTIQCQVDSQVTMMFWYRQQPGQSLTLIATANQGSEATYESGFVIDKFPISRPNLTFSTLTVSNMSPEDSSIYLCSVEWSEETQYFGPGTRLLVL.

This clone was seen a handful of times. The J gene is TRBJ1-1, the V gene TRBV6-6, with no clear D. CDR3 length: 13 amino acids. Germline-derived CDR1 and CDR2 are MNHNY and SVGAGI (reference sequence). V was trimmed by 5 bases and J by 3 bases, leaving 10 bases between them. The CDR3 DNA reads as TGTGCCAGCAGTCCCCGGGATTACACTGAAGCTTTCTTT. It specifies CASSPRDYTEAFF.

The V and J genes are TRBV6-6 and TRBJ1-4, with 10 bases aligning to TRBD1. This CDR3 is built from 15 residues. Unmatched junction bases numbered 6, after V lost 4 bases and J lost 7 bases. In germline, CDR1 is MNHNY, CDR2 SVGAGI (reference sequence). The DNA for the CDR3 is TGTGCCAGCAGTTCGACAGGGGGCGAGGGTGAAAAACTGTTTTTT. As protein: CASSSTGGEGEKLFF.

This clone was observed a few times. The chain combines TRBV6-1 with TRBJ2-3; D not certain. The CDR3 extends over 13 amino acids. CDR1 is MNHNS and CDR2 is SASEGT in the germline V gene. The V end lost 6 bases, the J end lost 1 base, and 8 bases lay between the germline ends. As DNA, the CDR3 is TGTGCCAGCAGGAGGCCGGGCACAGATACGCAGTATTTT. This sequence encodes CASRRPGTDTQYF.

This chain joins TRBV10-1 and TRBJ2-5, with a possible D match to TRBD1 (6 bases). The CDR3 is made up of 12 amino acids. Germline assignment: CDR1 WNHNN and CDR2 SYGVQD (reference sequence). Trimming removed 7 bases at V and 5 bases at J, with 11 bases between. DNA of the CDR3: TGCGCCAGCAAAAACAGGGTGGAGACCCAGTACTTC. Its translation is CASKNRVETQYF.

CDR3 amino acids: CASSFQGFNEKLFF. The CDR3 bases are TGTGCCAGCAGCTTTCAGGGGTTTAACGAAAAACTGTTTTTT. The gene calls are TRBV7-2 and TRBJ1-4, with a tentative D call TRBD1 (6 bases). Trimming stripped 3 bases from V and 8 bases from J, with 13 bases between. Germline-derived CDR1 and CDR2 are SGHTA and FQGNSA. This CDR3 is built from 14 residues. Full variable domain (missing parts from reference TRBV7-2 and TRBJ1-4): GAGVSQSPSNKVTEKGKDVELRCDPISGHTALYWYRQSLGQGLEFLIYFQGNSAPDKSGLPSDRFSAERTGGSVSTLTIQRTQQEDSAVYLCASSFQGFNEKLFFGSGTQLSVL.

The CDR3 here is CASTLDRGGQETQYF. CDR3 sequence (DNA): TGTGCCAGCACCCTGGATCGGGGGGGCCAAGAGACCCAGTACTTC. The chain recombines TRBV18 with TRBJ2-5; 8 bases fit TRBD2. CDR1 and CDR2 (germline): KGHSH, LQKENI. CDR3 length: 15 residues. Trimming took 8 bases from V and 1 from J; bases not matched to a gene: 9.

The rearrangement links TRBV11-2 to TRBJ1-2, with a weak D call TRBD1 (5 bases). Germline lookup yields CDR1 SGHAT and CDR2 FQNNGV. The CDR3 extends over 15 amino acids. V lost 5 bases and J 2 bases, leaving 15 bases between the germline ends. In DNA, the CDR3 is TGTGCCAGCAGCCCCCAGGGCAGCCTCAACTATGGCTACACCTTC. Its translation: CASSPQGSLNYGYTF. Using reference TRBV11-2 and TRBJ1-2 for the parts outside the CDR3, the full variable domain is EAGVAQSPRYKIIEKRQSVAFWCNPISGHATLYWYQQILGQGPKLLIQFQNNGVVDDSQLPKDRFSAERLKGVDSTLKIQPAKLEDSAVYLCASSPQGSLNYGYTFGSGTRLTVV.

Notes on this clone: Possible read error: a much larger clone is one base away. The chain recombines TRBV30 with TRBJ1-5; TRBD1 matches 7 bases. The CDR3 length is 13 residues. The germline CDR1 and CDR2 sequences are GTSNPN and SVGIG (reference sequence). Here the CDR3 reads CVLRTGSNQPQHF. In nucleotides, the CDR3 is TGTGTCTTGCGGACAGGTAGCAATCAGCCCCAGCATTTT.

The V gene is TRBV5-4, the J gene TRBJ2-6, with 10 nucleotides matching TRBD2. Germline assignment: CDR1 SGHNT and CDR2 YYREEE (reference sequence). Trimming took 4 bases from V and 0 from J; bases not matched to a gene: 4. This CDR3 is built from 17 residues. DNA for the CDR3: TGTGCCAGCAGCCAAGGACTAGCGGACTCTGGGGCCAACGTCCTGACTTTC. Encoded protein: CASSQGLADSGANVLTF.

The gene calls are TRBV5-1 and TRBJ1-6, with 7 bases lining up with TRBD1. This CDR3 region has 15 residues. V gave up 1 base and J gave up 7 bases; unmatched junction bases: 5. Germline CDR1 reads SGHRS; CDR2 reads YFSETQ. The CDR3 here is CASSLRQGGNSPLHF. The CDR3, as DNA: TGCGCCAGCAGCTTGCGGCAGGGGGGAAATTCACCCCTCCACTTT.

The chain couples TRBV9 to TRBJ1-1, with a tentative D call TRBD1 (6 bases). V was clipped by 4 bases and J by 4 bases, with 17 bases between them. Per the germline V gene, CDR1 is SGDLS and CDR2 is YYNGEE. CDR3 length: 15 amino acids. The DNA for the CDR3 is TGTGCCAGCAGCCAAGGGGGAGGGGAGGGCACTGAAGCTTTCTTT. Its translation: CASSQGGGEGTEAFF. Looking up the rest from reference TRBV9 and TRBJ1-1 gives the full variable domain: DSGVTQTPKHLITATGQRVTLRCSPRSGDLSVYWYQQSLDQGLQFLIQYYNGEERAKGNILERFSAQQFPDLHSELNLSSLELGDSALYFCASSQGGGEGTEAFFGQGTRLTVV.